This T cell receptor (beta chain) was found in a study of shared T cell receptors in the human thymus. Profiling relied on immunoSEQ multiplex PCR, and the TCRdb table lists in-frame clones only, not all of them. This table has over 450,000 clones, approximately 78% appearing once. The CDR3 totals 17 residues. Trimming removed 1 base from V and 2 bases from J; junction bases left unmatched: 7. Germline lookup yields CDR1 SGHAT and CDR2 FQNNGV. These same data were also listed under a study on human thymus T cells. That paper adds: Thymus was obtained from resections taken during corrective heart surgery. Blood and thymic repertoires both appeared biased in V and J gene usage. Thymic repertoires of unrelated individuals were reported in related research to overlap highly.

The chain is built from TRBV11-2 and TRBJ2-1; 8 bases match TRBD2. The source is a boy under two years old with a congenital heart defect. The sample comprised thymocytes. The CDR3 nucleotides read TGTGCCAGCAGCTTAGTTGGAGCGGGAGAGGCCTACAATGAGCAGTTCTTC. Its protein is CASSLVGAGEAYNEQFF.